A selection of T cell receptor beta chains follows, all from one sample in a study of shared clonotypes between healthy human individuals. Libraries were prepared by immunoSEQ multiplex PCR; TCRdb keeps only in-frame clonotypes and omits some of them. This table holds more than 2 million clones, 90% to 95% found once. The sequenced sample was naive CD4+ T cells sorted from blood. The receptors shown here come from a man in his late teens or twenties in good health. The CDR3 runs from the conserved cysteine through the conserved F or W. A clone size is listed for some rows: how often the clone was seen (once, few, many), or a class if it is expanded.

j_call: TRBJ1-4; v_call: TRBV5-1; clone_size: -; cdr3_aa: CASSLVAGATNEKLFF
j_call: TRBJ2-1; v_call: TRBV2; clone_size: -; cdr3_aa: CASSRPGLAVYNEQFF
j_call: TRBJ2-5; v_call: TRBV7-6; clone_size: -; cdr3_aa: CASSFDGTDVAQETQYF
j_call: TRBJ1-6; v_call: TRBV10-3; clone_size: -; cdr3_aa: CAIKEEETPLHF
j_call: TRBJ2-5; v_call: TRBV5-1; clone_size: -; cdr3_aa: CASSLLRVQETQYF
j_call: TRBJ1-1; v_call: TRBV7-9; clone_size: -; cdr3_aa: CASSPGQIHPTEAFF
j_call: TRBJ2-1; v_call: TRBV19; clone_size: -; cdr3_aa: CASSIGGRTNNEQFF
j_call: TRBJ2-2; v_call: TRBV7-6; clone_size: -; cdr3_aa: CASSLSEPGVTGELFF
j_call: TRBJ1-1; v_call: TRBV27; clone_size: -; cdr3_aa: CASSKWTGGVTEAFF
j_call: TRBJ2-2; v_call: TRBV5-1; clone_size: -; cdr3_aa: CASSRLGLVSSLSPGELFF
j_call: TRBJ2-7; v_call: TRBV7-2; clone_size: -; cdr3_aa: CASSLGSVSYEQYF
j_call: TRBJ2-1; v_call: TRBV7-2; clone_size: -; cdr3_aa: CASSLKVGTYEQFF
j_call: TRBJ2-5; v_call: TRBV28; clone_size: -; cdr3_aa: CASSLPDRGPPIQYF
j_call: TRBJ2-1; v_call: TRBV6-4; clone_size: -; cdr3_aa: CASSEQGLAGGDNEQFF
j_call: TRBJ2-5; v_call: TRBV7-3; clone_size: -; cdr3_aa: CASSEAGEETQYF
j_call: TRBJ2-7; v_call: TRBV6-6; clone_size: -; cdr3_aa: CASRSDTYEQYF
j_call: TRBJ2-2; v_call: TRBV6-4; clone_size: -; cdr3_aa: CASSGLAGGGGELFF
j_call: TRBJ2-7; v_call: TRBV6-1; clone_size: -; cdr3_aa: CASSALAGDSYEQYF
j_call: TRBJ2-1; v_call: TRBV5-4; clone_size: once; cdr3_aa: CASSSMTGNIEQFF
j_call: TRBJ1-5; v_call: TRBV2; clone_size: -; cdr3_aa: CASSTGNQPQHF
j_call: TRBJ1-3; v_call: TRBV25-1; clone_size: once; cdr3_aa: CASIGQGSFGGNTIYF
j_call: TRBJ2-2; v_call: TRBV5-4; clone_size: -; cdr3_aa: CASSAISGELFF
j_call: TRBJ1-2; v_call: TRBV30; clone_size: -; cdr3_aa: CAWSERQAYGYTF
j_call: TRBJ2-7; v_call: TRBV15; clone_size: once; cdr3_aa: CATSGTRLYEQYF
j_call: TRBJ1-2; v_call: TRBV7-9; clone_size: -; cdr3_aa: CASSLSRSRGGYYGYTF
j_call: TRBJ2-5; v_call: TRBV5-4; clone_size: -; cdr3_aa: CASSPGQFVQETQYF
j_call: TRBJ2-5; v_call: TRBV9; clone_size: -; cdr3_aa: CASSVGRISQETQYF
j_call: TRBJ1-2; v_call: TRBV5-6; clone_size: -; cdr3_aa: CASSFGQGSYGYTF
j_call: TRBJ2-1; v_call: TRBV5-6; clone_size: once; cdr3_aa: CASSFTTTSPNEQFF
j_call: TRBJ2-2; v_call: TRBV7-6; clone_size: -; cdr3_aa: CASSPTGGTGELFF
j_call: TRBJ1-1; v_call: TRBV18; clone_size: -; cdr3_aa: CASSPPVSPMSTEAFF
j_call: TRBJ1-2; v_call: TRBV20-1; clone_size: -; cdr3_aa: CSAGTGAGYTF
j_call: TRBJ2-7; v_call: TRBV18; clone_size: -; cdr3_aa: CASFRIAPGTGGDEQYF
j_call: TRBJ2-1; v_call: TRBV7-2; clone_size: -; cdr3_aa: CASSSSGQGSYNEQFF
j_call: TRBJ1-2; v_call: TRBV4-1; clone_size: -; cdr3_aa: CASSQLHLAPAGGYTF
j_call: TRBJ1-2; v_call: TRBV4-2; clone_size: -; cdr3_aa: CASSLEVGYTF
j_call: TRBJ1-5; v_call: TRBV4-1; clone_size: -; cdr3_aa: CASSQDGTARVGQPQHF
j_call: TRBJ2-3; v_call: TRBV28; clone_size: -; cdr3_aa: CASNRNRDTTDTQYF
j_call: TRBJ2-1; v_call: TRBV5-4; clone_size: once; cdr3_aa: CASSRTADRHEQFF
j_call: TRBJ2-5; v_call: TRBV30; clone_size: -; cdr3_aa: CAWSLGAGYQETQYF
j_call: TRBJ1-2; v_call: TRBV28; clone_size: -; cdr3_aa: CATQRGVLDYGYTF
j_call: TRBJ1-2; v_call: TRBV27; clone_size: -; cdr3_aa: CASSFRPASNYGYTF
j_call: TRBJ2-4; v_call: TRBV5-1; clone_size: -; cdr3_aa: CASSSYTGVSELAKNIQYF
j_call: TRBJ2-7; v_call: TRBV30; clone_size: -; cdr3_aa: CAWSAGAEQYF
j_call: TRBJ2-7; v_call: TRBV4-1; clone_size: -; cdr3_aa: CASSPVPGGGTTYEQYF